This T cell receptor (beta chain) comes out of a study of post-analysis software for immune sequencing data. Overall study context: Included courses were relapsing-remitting and secondary progressive multiple sclerosis; progressive-relapsing multiple sclerosis was also included. Regarding the study as a whole: Same-batch samples co-clustered strongly by F measure.

As to this clonotype: What it binds is unknown.

Sequencing libraries made from TCR beta cDNA carried unique molecular identifiers. TCRdb passed the PCR reads through MiXCR, listing each CDR3 protein once. The sample contains approximately 690,000 distinct CDR3 sequences, around 60% of which appear only once. Sequenced material: blood. This TCR came from a girl aged 2 to 9 with multiple sclerosis.

The DNA for the CDR3 is TGCGCCAGCAGACTCATAAACAACAATGAGCAGTTCTTC. Translation: CASRLINNNEQFF. This sequence joins TRBV5-1 and TRBJ2-1; D is uncertain. Trimming stripped 5 bases from V and 5 bases from J, with 11 bases between. This CDR3 comprises 13 residues. Germline-derived CDR1 and CDR2 are SGHRS and YFSETQ.